These 30 T cell receptor beta chains share one sample of origin, sequenced in a study of T cell changes during pregnancy in multiple sclerosis. The method was immunoSEQ multiplex PCR; TCRdb's version includes in-frame clones alone and lacks a portion of them. The data contain about 68,000 clones, approximately 90% of them singletons. The sequenced sample was peripheral blood, obtained in the third trimester of pregnancy. The source of these receptors is a female donor with multiple sclerosis, enrolled in a pregnancy study.

V is TRBV14 and J is TRBJ1-2; 8 positions match TRBD1. The J segment lost 0 bases and the V segment lost 1 base, leaving 1 base of the junction unmatched. Germline lookup yields CDR1 SGHDN and CDR2 FVKESK. The CDR3 totals 15 residues. CDR3 DNA sequence: TGTGCCAGCAGCCAAGGACAGGGGACTAACTATGGCTACACCTTC. Translating it yields CASSQGQGTNYGYTF.

The V and J genes are TRBV7-2 and TRBJ1-2, with D unresolved. CDR1 is SGHTA and CDR2 is FQGNSA in the germline V gene. The CDR3 runs 12 residues. Trimming shortened V by 5 bases and J by 2 bases, and 6 bases separated the two germline ends. This chain's CDR3 is CASSPQNYGYTF. CDR3 bases: TGTGCCAGCAGCCCCCAAAACTATGGCTACACCTTC.

The chain is built from TRBV5-1 and TRBJ2-2; D is unresolved. The CDR3 runs 15 residues. The germline V and J ends were trimmed by 1 base and 0 bases, with 7 bases remaining between them. Germline CDR1 SGHRS, CDR2 YFSETQ. CDR3 residues: CASSLTPANTGELFF. In DNA, the CDR3 is TGCGCCAGCAGCTTGACCCCAGCGAACACCGGGGAGCTGTTTTTT. Looking up the rest from reference TRBV5-1 and TRBJ2-2 gives the full variable domain: KAGVTQTPRYLIKTRGQQVTLSCSPISGHRSVSWYQQTPGQGLQFLFEYFSETQRNKGNFPGRFSGRQFSNSRSEMNVSTLELGDSALYLCASSLTPANTGELFFGEGSRLTVL.

The rearrangement links TRBV7-9 to TRBJ2-7; D not certain. Trimming cost V 4 bases and J 0 bases, with 7 bases left between them. In germline, CDR1 is SEHNR, CDR2 FQNEAQ (reference sequence). The CDR3 runs to 13 residues. The CDR3 spells CASSSESSYEQYF. The CDR3 DNA reads TGTGCCAGCAGCTCTGAGAGCTCCTACGAGCAGTACTTC.

The chain joins TRBV7-6 to TRBJ2-5; 7 positions match TRBD2. The V segment lost 5 bases and the J segment 5 bases; nucleotides outside the gene matches: 5. The V gene's germline CDR1 is SGHVS and CDR2 FNYEAQ. The CDR3 is made up of 13 amino acids. CDR3 in amino acids: CASSPRDYETQYF. The CDR3 nucleotides read TGTGCCAGCAGCCCCCGGGACTATGAGACCCAGTACTTC.

The chain carries TRBV7-9 and TRBJ1-2; D is unclear. The V gene's germline CDR1 is SEHNR and CDR2 FQNEAQ (reference sequence). The CDR3 sequence is 13 residues long. V lost 5 bases, J lost 7 bases, and 14 bases lay in between. Written as DNA, the CDR3 is TGTGCCAGCAGCCGAAGAAATCGAGGTGGCTACACCTTC. This gives the protein CASSRRNRGGYTF.

This clone has just a few counts. The V gene is TRBV30, the J gene TRBJ1-2; D perhaps matches TRBD1 (6 bases). The CDR3 spans 13 residues. The ends were cut back, 3 bases at V and 1 base at J, with 9 bases in the middle. Germline loops: CDR1 GTSNPN, CDR2 SVGIG (reference sequence). As DNA, the CDR3 is TGTGCCTGGAGGACAGGATTTAACTATGGCTACACCTTC. Protein: CAWRTGFNYGYTF.

This chain joins TRBV7-6 and TRBJ1-5; D may be TRBD1 (5 bases). The CDR3 spans 14 residues. V lost 1 base and J lost 2, with 6 bases in between. CDR1 SGHVS and CDR2 FNYEAQ come from the germline V gene. The CDR3 reads CASSLEGRNQPQHF. Written as DNA, the CDR3 is TGTGCCAGCAGCTTAGAGGGGCGCAATCAGCCCCAGCATTTT.

This clone was seen a handful of times. V gene TRBV2 combines with J gene TRBJ2-4; TRBD2 matches at 9 bases. The trim removed 8 bases at V and 7 bases at J, leaving 6 bases unmatched. Germline V gene data show CDR1 as SNHLY and CDR2 as FYNNEI. The CDR3 length is 13 residues. The CDR3 DNA reads TGTGCCAGCGCGGGAGGGGCTGGGAACATTCAGTACTTC. It codes for CASAGGAGNIQYF.

This rearrangement joins TRBV27 to TRBJ2-7; 7 positions agree with TRBD1. CDR1 is MNHEY, CDR2 SMNVEV, per germline (reference sequence). There are 14 residues in the CDR3. V gave up 8 bases and J gave up 4 bases; unmatched junction bases: 11. Written as DNA, the CDR3 is TGTGCCAGCCGGGACAGCCTCGGCCTTTACGAGCAGTACTTC. Residues: CASRDSLGLYEQYF.

This clone was detected only once. The CDR3 DNA is TGTGCCAGCAGCGCCCAACCGAGGGGGCCTTCGGGCAATGAGCAGTTCTTC. It translates to CASSAQPRGPSGNEQFF. The rearrangement links TRBV9 to TRBJ2-1, with TRBD1 matching 7 bases. The germline CDR1 and CDR2 sequences are SGDLS and YYNGEE. The CDR3 is 17 amino acids. V was pared by 3 bases and J by 6 bases, with 15 bases of the junction left unmatched.

The rearrangement links TRBV27 to TRBJ2-7, with TRBD1 matching 10 bases. CDR3 length: 14 amino acids. From germline, CDR1 is MNHEY and CDR2 SMNVEV (reference sequence). V was clipped by 4 bases and J by 5 bases; unmatched bases: 5. The CDR3, as DNA: TGTGCCAGCAGTTCCGGGACAGGGGCCAACGAGCAGTACTTC. Its translation is CASSSGTGANEQYF.

This chain uses TRBV25-1 with TRBJ2-3; TRBD1 aligns across 7 bases. This CDR3 is built from 14 residues. Per the germline V gene, CDR1 is MGHDK and CDR2 is SYGVNS. V dropped 3 bases and J dropped 4; count of bases not matched to a gene: 4. CDR3 loop: CASSETGPSDTQYF. CDR3 coding DNA: TGTGCCAGCAGTGAGACAGGGCCCTCAGATACGCAGTATTTT.

This sequence joins TRBV5-4 and TRBJ2-7, with D possibly being TRBD2 (5 bases). From germline, CDR1 is SGHNT and CDR2 YYREEE (reference sequence). Trimming removed 0 bases from V and 2 bases from J, with 9 bases in between. The CDR3 contains 14 residues. CDR3 nucleotide sequence: TGTGCCAGCAGCTTGGGAGGGAAGACCTACGAGCAGTACTTC. Amino acids: CASSLGGKTYEQYF.

The chain employs TRBV7-2 and TRBJ1-5, with TRBD1 matching over 8 bases. V was pared by 7 bases and J by 0 bases, with 5 bases of the junction left unmatched. This CDR3 has 15 amino acids. Germline CDR1 SGHTA, CDR2 FQGNSA. CDR3 DNA sequence: TGTGCCAGCACGGACAGGGTCGGTAGCAATCAGCCCCAGCATTTT. It is translated as CASTDRVGSNQPQHF.

This chain uses TRBV5-1 with TRBJ1-1; D remains ambiguous. The CDR3 totals 15 residues. Germline CDR1 reads SGHRS; CDR2 reads YFSETQ. V lost 3 bases and J lost 1, with 13 bases in between. The CDR3 bases are TGCGCCAGCAGCTCCCTGACACAAGAGAACACTGAAGCTTTCTTT. Amino acid sequence: CASSSLTQENTEAFF.

The chain recombines TRBV7-2 with TRBJ2-3; D perhaps matches TRBD2 (5 bases). The ends were cut back, 1 base at V and 0 bases at J, with 8 bases in the middle. The CDR3 totals 15 residues. Germline V gene lookup returns CDR1 SGHTA and CDR2 FQGNSA. This CDR3 reads CASSLVAGSTDTQYF. CDR3 in DNA: TGTGCCAGCAGCTTAGTGGCGGGTAGCACAGATACGCAGTATTTT.

The V call is TRBV19, the J call TRBJ2-2; 7 bases map to TRBD1. The CDR3 totals 14 residues. Germline V gene data show CDR1 as LNHDA and CDR2 as SQIVND (reference sequence). The V segment lost 4 bases and the J segment 6 bases; nucleotides outside the gene matches: 5. The CDR3 sequence: CASSTGQFAGELFF. The CDR3 DNA reads as TGTGCCAGTAGTACGGGACAGTTCGCCGGGGAGCTGTTTTTT.

The chain is built from TRBV6-4 and TRBJ1-1; D is undetermined. V lost 6 bases and J 0 bases, leaving 14 bases between the germline ends. This CDR3 has 15 amino acids. The germline V gene encodes CDR1 MRHNA and CDR2 SNTAGT. In nucleotides, the CDR3 is TGTGCCAGCAGGGCCAACCCCATTATGAACACTGAAGCTTTCTTT. It is translated as CASRANPIMNTEAFF.

V is TRBV27 and J is TRBJ2-7; D is possibly TRBD2 (5 bases). The CDR3 totals 14 residues. CDR1 MNHEY and CDR2 SMNVEV come from the germline V gene (reference sequence). The ends were cut back, 6 bases at V and 2 bases at J, with 14 bases in the middle. As DNA, the CDR3 is TGTGCCAGCAGGCATCCCGGGGAAACCTACGAGCAGTACTTC. Translation: CASRHPGETYEQYF.

This clone was seen a handful of times. The chain has TRBV4-2 and TRBJ1-1, with 9 bases matching TRBD1. Trimming cost V 3 bases and J 5 bases; bases outside gene matches: 4. Germline V gene lookup returns CDR1 LGHNA and CDR2 YNFKEQ. There are 14 residues in the CDR3. CDR3 loop: CASSQDRGGTEAFF. The DNA for the CDR3 is TGTGCCAGCAGCCAGGACAGGGGTGGGACTGAAGCTTTCTTT.

This clone was detected only once. The V gene is TRBV6-5, the J gene TRBJ2-1; 8 positions agree with TRBD1. Germline CDR1 MNHEY, CDR2 SVGAGI. V was clipped by 5 bases and J by 5 bases; unmatched bases: 5. The CDR3 consists of 14 residues. The CDR3 loop is CASSGTGAHNEQFF. CDR3 nucleotide sequence: TGTGCCAGCAGTGGGACAGGAGCCCACAATGAGCAGTTCTTC.

The chain recombines TRBV4-3 with TRBJ1-6; 8 bases map to TRBD1. This CDR3 comprises 16 residues. With 4 bases clipped from V and 7 bases from J, the junction kept 9 bases outside the gene matches. The germline gives CDR1 LGHNA, CDR2 YSLEER. The CDR3 sequence is CASSPAPDRANSPLHF. DNA of the CDR3: TGCGCCAGCAGCCCAGCACCGGACAGGGCAAATTCACCCCTCCACTTT.

The chain has TRBV27 and TRBJ1-5; 10 positions agree with TRBD1. V lost 6 bases, J lost 9 bases, and 14 bases stayed unmatched. Germline loops: CDR1 MNHEY, CDR2 SMNVEV (reference sequence). The CDR3 loop spans 16 amino acids. CDR3 in DNA: TGTGCCAGCAGGCCCGGGACAGGGGATTTCTCGCGGCCCCAGCATTTT. Its protein is CASRPGTGDFSRPQHF.

For the CDR3, the DNA is TGTGCCAGTAGTATAGTGGGCGCAGGCGTCCAAGAGACCCAGTACTTC. Its translation: CASSIVGAGVQETQYF. This chain joins TRBV19 and TRBJ2-5, with D hard to call. The CDR3 is made up of 16 amino acids. The germline gives CDR1 LNHDA, CDR2 SQIVND (reference sequence). V lost 1 base and J lost 1, with 13 bases in between.

The chain links TRBV11-2 to TRBJ1-4, with 8 bases that match TRBD1. After removal of 3 bases from V and 0 bases from J, the junction contained 9 bases not matched to a gene. This CDR3 region has 18 residues. Germline V gene lookup returns CDR1 SGHAT and CDR2 FQNNGV. The CDR3: CASSFGTGSKATNEKLFF. CDR3 bases: TGTGCCAGCAGCTTCGGGACAGGCTCCAAGGCAACTAATGAAAAACTGTTTTTT.

The genes are TRBV25-1 and TRBJ1-1; 9 nucleotides match TRBD1. V shed 0 bases, J shed 8 bases, and the junction held 4 bases outside the gene matches. The germline CDR1 and CDR2 sequences are MGHDK and SYGVNS. The CDR3 runs 14 residues. DNA for the CDR3: TGTGCCAGCAGTGAATACGGACAGGGGTGGGAAGCTTTCTTT. Translating it yields CASSEYGQGWEAFF.

This chain uses TRBV7-9 with TRBJ1-4; the D gene is possibly TRBD1 (5 bases). Trimming cost V 7 bases and J 2 bases, with 20 bases left between them. The germline CDR1 and CDR2 sequences are SEHNR and FQNEAQ (reference sequence). The CDR3 has 17 residues. The CDR3 DNA sequence: TGTGCCAGCAACGAGGGCCGGGGGGTAGGGACTAATGAAAAACTGTTTTTT. Protein sequence: CASNEGRGVGTNEKLFF.

The chain has TRBV7-9 and TRBJ2-5; 8 bases map to TRBD1. CDR1 and CDR2 (germline): SEHNR, FQNEAQ (reference sequence). This CDR3 spans 16 amino acids. Germline trimming cut 3 bases from V and 1 base from J; bases unmatched to any gene: 7. The CDR3 reads CASSLGDRGFQETQYF. DNA of the CDR3: TGTGCCAGCAGCTTGGGCGACAGGGGCTTCCAAGAGACCCAGTACTTC.

This sequence joins TRBV7-6 and TRBJ1-4, with a weak D call TRBD1 (6 bases). The CDR3 is 18 amino acids. Trimming removed 2 bases at V and 5 bases at J, with 21 bases between. Germline V gives CDR1 SGHVS, CDR2 FNYEAQ. This CDR3 is CASSLNWEEPGTNEKLFF. CDR3 in DNA: TGTGCCAGCAGCTTAAATTGGGAAGAACCCGGGACAAATGAAAAACTGTTTTTT. Drawing the rest from reference TRBV7-6 and TRBJ1-4, the complete variable domain is GAGVSQSPRYKVTKRGQDVALRCDPISGHVSLYWYRQALGQGPEFLTYFNYEAQQDKSGLPNDRFSAERPEGSISTLTIQRTEQRDSAMYRCASSLNWEEPGTNEKLFFGSGTQLSVL.